These 32 T cell receptor beta chains were sequenced from one sample in a study of T-cell memory formation after mild COVID-19. TCRdb passed the 5' RACE reads through MiXCR, listing each CDR3 protein once. The sample includes more than 350,000 distinct CDR3 sequences, 16% of them seen just once. Sequenced sample: PBMCs or a T cell subset sorted from them (not recorded which). These receptors were obtained from a man in his late teens or twenties who had mild COVID-19 (a few samples of this study predate the infection). Cell type and time point are not known.

This clonotype turned up a few times. This rearrangement joins TRBV11-2 to TRBJ2-7; D might be TRBD1 (6 bases). CDR1 and CDR2 (germline): SGHAT, FQNNGV. This CDR3 region has 15 residues. V gave up 4 bases and J gave up 2 bases, with 15 bases separating them. The chain's CDR3 is CASSSDSYQTYEQYF. The CDR3 region has the DNA TGTGCCAGCAGCTCGGACAGCTACCAGACCTACGAGCAGTACTTC. Full variable domain (rest looked up from reference TRBV11-2 and TRBJ2-7): EAGVAQSPRYKIIEKRQSVAFWCNPISGHATLYWYQQILGQGPKLLIQFQNNGVVDDSQLPKDRFSAERLKGVDSTLKIQPAKLEDSAVYLCASSSDSYQTYEQYFGPGTRLTVT.

This clonotype appeared a few times. V usage is TRBV7-9 and J usage is TRBJ2-5; TRBD1 might be the D (5 bases). CDR3 length equals 15 residues. The V gene's germline CDR1 is SEHNR and CDR2 FQNEAQ (reference sequence). V lost 5 bases, J lost 4 bases, and 17 bases lay in between. CDR3 coding DNA: TGTGCCAGCAGCAGTTTCCGGGCAGGGCGAGAGACCCAGTACTTC. Translated: CASSSFRAGRETQYF.

The V and J genes are TRBV12-3 or TRBV12-4 and TRBJ1-5; 7 bases map to TRBD1. CDR3 length equals 15 residues. The ends lost 5 bases at V and 2 bases at J; junction bases unmatched: 6. The CDR3 DNA reads as TGTGCCAGCAGTCCCACAGGGGCCGGCAATCAGCCCCAGCATTTT. Protein sequence: CASSPTGAGNQPQHF.

The chain employs TRBV24-1 and TRBJ2-5; D possibly matches TRBD1 or TRBD2 (5 bases each). The CDR3 totals 13 residues. V was clipped by 0 bases and J by 4 bases, with 5 bases between them. Germline CDR1 reads KGHDR; CDR2 reads SFDVKD. The CDR3 nucleotides read TGTGCCACCAGTGATTTGGGGGGAGAGACCCAGTACTTC. Translating it yields CATSDLGGETQYF.

The genes are TRBV12-3 or TRBV12-4 and TRBJ2-5, with 15 bases that match TRBD2. The CDR3 extends over 16 amino acids. V shed 7 bases and J 5 bases; nucleotides not matched to a gene: 8. The CDR3 coding sequence is TGTGCCAGCACCCCGGGACTAGCGGGGGGTCGGGAGACCCAGTACTTC. This gives the protein CASTPGLAGGRETQYF.

This clonotype was counted a few times. The rearrangement links TRBV10-3 to TRBJ2-5; TRBD2 matches at 7 bases. After removal of 4 bases from V and 3 bases from J, the junction contained 8 bases not matched to a gene. Germline CDR1 reads ENHRY; CDR2 reads SYGVKD. The CDR3 loop spans 15 amino acids. CDR3 protein: CAISALLAEEETQYF. CDR3 nucleotides: TGTGCCATCAGTGCACTGCTAGCGGAGGAAGAGACCCAGTACTTC.

As regards this clonotype: This sequence may be a read error, since a much larger clone differs from it by one base. This chain uses TRBV24-1 with TRBJ2-3; a weak D match, TRBD1 (6 bases). Trimming stripped 2 bases from V and 4 bases from J, with 6 bases between. The germline CDR1 and CDR2 sequences are KGHDR and SFDVKD. The CDR3 covers 13 residues. Here the CDR3 DNA reads TGTGCCACCAGTGATTGGGGGCCAGATACGCAGTATTTT. It yields the protein CATSDWGPDTQYF.

This clonotype came up a few times. The V and J genes are TRBV20-1 and TRBJ2-7; 9 bases are shared with TRBD1. The V gene's germline CDR1 is DFQATT and CDR2 SNEGSKA (reference sequence). This CDR3 has 14 residues. V was clipped by 6 bases and J by 2 bases; unmatched bases: 8. The CDR3 DNA reads TGCAGTGCCCCCGGGACAGGGAATCCCTACGAGCAGTACTTC. Protein: CSAPGTGNPYEQYF.

The CDR3 reads CASSYDLGMTDGYTF. DNA of the CDR3: TGTGCCAGCAGTTACGATCTGGGAATGACGGATGGCTACACCTTC. This chain joins TRBV6-6 and TRBJ1-2; unclear D gene. This CDR3 is 15 amino acids long. Germline assignment: CDR1 MNHNY and CDR2 SVGAGI (reference sequence). V was shortened by 2 bases and J by 6 bases, with 16 bases between the two germline ends.

The chain links TRBV4-1 to TRBJ1-2; no definite D call. The germline V gene has CDR1 MGHRA and CDR2 YSYEKL. The CDR3 extends over 14 amino acids. Trimming cost V 5 bases and J 4 bases, with 14 bases left between them. The CDR3 loop reads CASSESDSSYGYTF. CDR3 in DNA: TGCGCCAGCAGCGAAAGCGACTCCAGCTATGGCTACACCTTC.

This clonotype was counted between two and nine times. The chain links TRBV7-2 to TRBJ2-5, with 9 bases identical to TRBD1. The V gene end was trimmed by 5 bases and the J gene end by 3 bases; junction bases not matched to a gene: 7. Germline loops: CDR1 SGHTA, CDR2 FQGNSA. The CDR3 extends over 15 amino acids. The CDR3 spells CASSHTGTGKETQYF. As DNA, the CDR3 is TGTGCCAGCAGCCACACCGGGACAGGGAAAGAGACCCAGTACTTC.

V and J are TRBV12-3 or TRBV12-4 and TRBJ1-6; D gene ambiguous. V dropped 6 bases and J dropped 0 bases, with 12 bases sitting between them. The CDR3 runs to 16 residues. DNA of the CDR3: TGTGCCAGCAGATCCCCCTGGGGCTCCTATAATTCACCCCTCCACTTT. Its translation: CASRSPWGSYNSPLHF.

The chain recombines TRBV2 with TRBJ1-4; D unresolved. V lost 1 base and J 7 bases, leaving 10 bases between the germline ends. CDR3 length equals 14 residues. Germline-derived CDR1 and CDR2 are SNHLY and FYNNEI. CDR3 residues: CASSEVIGPEKLFF. DNA of the CDR3: TGTGCCAGCAGTGAAGTGATAGGGCCTGAAAAACTGTTTTTT.

The CDR3 here is CASSDWGQGYGYTF. The CDR3 region has the DNA TGTGCCAGCAGTGATTGGGGACAGGGATATGGCTACACCTTC. The V and J genes are TRBV6-1 and TRBJ1-2, with TRBD1 matching 9 bases. The CDR3 extends over 14 amino acids. CDR1 MNHNS and CDR2 SASEGT come from the germline V gene. Unmatched junction bases numbered 4, after V lost 3 bases and J lost 5 bases.

In this sample, this clonotype turned up a few times. The chain couples TRBV29-1 to TRBJ2-3; D remains ambiguous. Germline loops: CDR1 SQVTM, CDR2 ANQGSEA. CDR3 length: 13 residues. V lost 4 bases, J lost 4 bases, and 12 bases lay in between. This chain's CDR3 is CSVVYRVADTQYF. The DNA of the CDR3 is TGCAGCGTTGTTTATAGGGTGGCAGATACGCAGTATTTT.

In this sample, this clonotype turned up a few times. The chain is built from TRBV12-3 or TRBV12-4 and TRBJ2-1, with D hard to call. The CDR3 is 8 amino acids. Here the CDR3 DNA reads TGTGAGGGCAATGAGCAGTTCTTC. Protein product: CEGNEQFF.

The chain recombines TRBV7-9 with TRBJ2-1; 8 nucleotides line up with TRBD2. From germline, CDR1 is SEHNR and CDR2 FQNEAQ (reference sequence). V trimming: 6 bases; J trimming: 6 bases; junction bases outside the gene matches: 10. The CDR3 contains 15 residues. The CDR3 coding sequence is TGTGCCAGCAGTCGGTTGGCGGGGGGAGGCAATGAGCAGTTCTTC. Translated, it gives CASSRLAGGGNEQFF.

In this sample, this clonotype turned up a few times. The rearrangement links TRBV5-4 to TRBJ2-4; D tentatively reads TRBD1 or TRBD2 (5 bases each). Deletions cut 5 bases from V and 8 bases from J, with 14 bases between. The CDR3 is 13 amino acids. CDR1 and CDR2 (germline): SGHNT, YYREEE (reference sequence). The CDR3 loop is CASSRGDTDIQYF. The CDR3 nucleotides read TGTGCCAGCAGTCGAGGGGATACGGACATTCAGTACTTC.

The gene calls are TRBV14 and TRBJ1-2; no clear D. The CDR3 spans 16 residues. V lost 4 bases and J lost 5, with 20 bases in between. The germline gives CDR1 SGHDN, CDR2 FVKESK. The CDR3 DNA sequence: TGTGCCAGCAGCCCAATAGGTCATGAGGCCCAATATGGCTACACCTTC. Translation: CASSPIGHEAQYGYTF.

The V gene is TRBV20-1, the J gene TRBJ1-5; D remains unclear. CDR1 and CDR2 (germline): DFQATT, SNEGSKA (reference sequence). V lost 3 bases, J lost 4 bases, and 13 bases lay in between. The CDR3 extends over 14 amino acids. The CDR3 sequence is CSASFPSRNQPQHF. The DNA of the CDR3 is TGCAGTGCTAGTTTTCCCTCTAGAAATCAGCCCCAGCATTTT.

The J gene is TRBJ2-7, the V gene TRBV15, with 8 bases aligning to TRBD1. CDR1 is LNHNV and CDR2 is YYDKDF in the germline V gene (reference sequence). This CDR3 is 15 amino acids long. The V segment lost 3 bases and the J segment 4 bases; nucleotides outside the gene matches: 8. In DNA, the CDR3 is TGTGCCACCAGCAGGGAACCTACAGGGGGATACGAGCAGTACTTC. Translated: CATSREPTGGYEQYF.

This clonotype was found many times. CDR3 sequence: CASRPPGSSYNSPLHF. Written as DNA, the CDR3 is TGTGCCAGCAGGCCCCCCGGGAGCTCCTATAATTCACCCCTCCACTTT. The chain employs TRBV27 and TRBJ1-6; no definite D call. The CDR3 is 16 residues long. CDR1 and CDR2 from the germline V gene are MNHEY and SMNVEV (reference sequence). The V gene lost 6 bases and the J gene lost 0 bases, with 12 bases spanning the gap.

V usage is TRBV5-1 and J usage is TRBJ2-7, with D perhaps matching TRBD2 (6 bases). V was shortened by 0 bases and J by 1 base, with 11 bases between the two germline ends. CDR1 is SGHRS, CDR2 YFSETQ, per germline. The CDR3 sequence is 15 residues long. The CDR3 DNA follows: TGCGCCAGCAGCTTGGGTCCGGAGGGATCCTACGAGCAGTACTTC. Translated, it gives CASSLGPEGSYEQYF.

The chain carries TRBV19 and TRBJ1-5; D remains unclear. This CDR3 region has 13 residues. With 5 bases removed from V and 7 bases from J, the gap between germline ends came to 12 bases. Germline loops: CDR1 LNHDA, CDR2 SQIVND (reference sequence). CDR3 loop: CASSPGGRQPQHF. DNA of the CDR3: TGTGCCAGTAGTCCCGGTGGGAGGCAGCCCCAGCATTTT.

The chain has TRBV7-9 and TRBJ2-1, with 7 bases lining up with TRBD1. V was clipped by 5 bases and J by 4 bases; unmatched bases: 5. The CDR3 runs to 14 residues. Germline V gene data show CDR1 as SEHNR and CDR2 as FQNEAQ (reference sequence). This CDR3 reads CASSIQGLYNEQFF. CDR3 nucleotide sequence: TGTGCCAGCAGCATACAGGGGCTGTACAATGAGCAGTTCTTC.

This clonotype came up many times. DNA for the CDR3: TGTGCCAGCAGCCCGACTTCGGCAGATACGCAGTATTTT. Translated, it gives CASSPTSADTQYF. This chain uses TRBV12-3 or TRBV12-4 with TRBJ2-3; no reliable D call. The CDR3 totals 13 residues. The ends were cut back, 6 bases at V and 4 bases at J, with 11 bases in the middle.

V usage is TRBV28 and J usage is TRBJ1-6; D is undetermined. Trimming pared 3 bases from V and 8 bases from J, leaving 11 bases between. Germline CDR1 and CDR2: MDHEN and SYDVKM. The CDR3 is 14 residues long. The CDR3 bases are TGTGCCAGCAGTTTGCCTGGTTTTGATTCACCCCTCCACTTT. Translation: CASSLPGFDSPLHF.

In this sample, this clonotype turned up a few times. The CDR3 nucleotides read TGTGCCAGCAGCTTAGGGACAAGGCCAAATGAGCAGTTCTTC. It translates to CASSLGTRPNEQFF. The rearrangement uses TRBV5-4 and TRBJ2-1; possibly TRBD1 for D (6 bases). Trimming removed 2 bases at V and 7 bases at J, with 13 bases between. Per germline, CDR1 SGHNT and CDR2 YYREEE (reference sequence). The CDR3 extends over 14 amino acids.

The chain is built from TRBV7-8 and TRBJ2-5, with 9 bases aligning to TRBD2. The CDR3 is made up of 14 amino acids. Unmatched junction bases numbered 6, after V lost 3 bases and J lost 7 bases. CDR1 and CDR2 (germline): SGHVS, FQNEAQ. The CDR3: CASSLRGGEGTQYF. Here the CDR3 DNA reads TGTGCCAGCAGCTTGCGGGGGGGAGAAGGGACCCAGTACTTC.

This chain joins TRBV5-1 and TRBJ2-7, with 12 bases aligning to TRBD2. This CDR3 spans 16 amino acids. Germline CDR1 is SGHRS and CDR2 is YFSETQ. The J segment lost 7 bases and the V segment lost 0 bases, leaving 8 bases of the junction unmatched. CDR3 protein: CASSLGRTSGEEEQYF. The CDR3 nucleotides are TGCGCCAGCAGCTTGGGCAGGACTAGCGGGGAGGAAGAGCAGTACTTC.

V is TRBV9 and J is TRBJ1-2, with a weak D call TRBD1 (6 bases). The CDR3 consists of 14 residues. Germline V gives CDR1 SGDLS, CDR2 YYNGEE. Trimming took 5 bases from V and 5 from J, leaving 16 bases between them. The CDR3 DNA follows: TGTGCCAGCAGTCAAGCCGGGACAAGTTATGGCTACACCTTC. It yields the protein CASSQAGTSYGYTF.

In this sample, this clonotype turned up a few times. The chain combines TRBV7-9 with TRBJ1-1; unclear D gene. Trimming pared 5 bases from V and 6 bases from J, leaving 16 bases between. Per germline, CDR1 SEHNR and CDR2 FQNEAQ (reference sequence). The CDR3 contains 14 residues. CDR3 sequence: CASSPSSYFSEAFF. DNA of the CDR3: TGTGCCAGCAGCCCCTCGTCTTATTTTTCTGAAGCTTTCTTT.